Each of the 14 T cell receptor beta chains below was sequenced from the same sample in a study of cytomegalovirus exposure and HLA in healthy donors. PCR employed 60 Vbeta and 13 Jbeta primers. Libraries were prepared by immunoSEQ multiplex PCR; TCRdb keeps only in-frame clonotypes and omits some of them. The sample holds more than 95,000 clones, under 85% seen once. Sample: PBMCs. Receptors originate from a woman under 30 in good health and CMV-seronegative.

Points on this clone: This sample includes further DNA sequences coding for the same CDR3. This rearrangement joins TRBV5-5 to TRBJ2-7, with D possibly TRBD2 on 5 matching bases. There are 11 residues in the CDR3. V was pared by 0 bases and J by 10 bases, with 8 bases between. The germline gives CDR1 SGHKS, CDR2 YYEKEE (reference sequence). The CDR3 nucleotides read TGTGCCAGCAGCTTGGGAACGGGACAGTACTTC. It is translated as CASSLGTGQYF. The full variable domain, completed using reference TRBV5-5 and TRBJ2-7, is DAGVTQSPTHLIKTRGQQVTLRCSPISGHKSVSWYQQVLGQGPQFIFQYYEKEERGRGNFPDRFSARQFPNYSSELNVNALLLGDSALYLCASSLGTGQYFGPGTRLTVT.

This clone was seen a handful of times. The chain recombines TRBV2 with TRBJ1-2, with a weak D call TRBD1 (5 bases). The germline V gene has CDR1 SNHLY and CDR2 FYNNEI. The CDR3 is made up of 12 amino acids. V lost 4 bases and J lost 7, with 10 bases in between. CDR3 nucleotide sequence: TGTGCCAGCAGTGTACGGGGGTTTGGCTACACCTTC. Translation gives CASSVRGFGYTF.

V is TRBV10-2 and J is TRBJ2-3; 10 positions match TRBD2. The trim removed 6 bases at V and 6 bases at J, leaving 9 bases unmatched. CDR3 size: 15 residues. Germline CDR1 reads WSHSY; CDR2 reads SAAADI. CDR3 coding DNA: TGCGCCAGCAGCCCACAGCGGGGGGGGTTGGATACGCAGTATTTT. Translated: CASSPQRGGLDTQYF.

The chain combines TRBV5-1 with TRBJ2-7; tentative D call: TRBD1 (6 bases). The germline gives CDR1 SGHRS, CDR2 YFSETQ. Trimming took 0 bases from V and 6 from J, leaving 13 bases between them. The CDR3 extends over 14 amino acids. Written as DNA, the CDR3 is TGCGCCAGCAGCTTGGGAACAGGGTATGGCGAGCAGTACTTC. Its translation: CASSLGTGYGEQYF. The full variable domain, its missing parts supplied by reference TRBV5-1 and TRBJ2-7, is KAGVTQTPRYLIKTRGQQVTLSCSPISGHRSVSWYQQTPGQGLQFLFEYFSETQRNKGNFPGRFSGRQFSNSRSEMNVSTLELGDSALYLCASSLGTGYGEQYFGPGTRLTVT.

The chain links TRBV6-1 to TRBJ1-2; D is possibly TRBD1 (6 bases). Trimming left V 1 base short and J 3 bases short, with 9 bases between. CDR3 length: 14 residues. From germline, CDR1 is MNHNS and CDR2 SASEGT. As DNA, the CDR3 is TGTGCCAGCAGTGAAGGATCAGGGGACTATGGCTACACCTTC. Its translation: CASSEGSGDYGYTF.

The chain employs TRBV7-2 and TRBJ1-5, with TRBD1 as a possible D gene (5 bases). The V gene's germline CDR1 is SGHTA and CDR2 FQGNSA. This CDR3 has 14 amino acids. The V gene lost 5 bases and the J gene lost 0 bases, with 8 bases spanning the gap. The CDR3 loop is CASSRDSSNQPQHF. The CDR3 DNA reads TGTGCCAGCAGCCGCGACAGTAGCAATCAGCCCCAGCATTTT.

This clone was recorded only once. V is TRBV4-1 and J is TRBJ2-5, with 14 bases matching TRBD2. V shed 4 bases and J 5 bases; nucleotides not matched to a gene: 3. CDR1 and CDR2 (germline): MGHRA, YSYEKL. There are 15 residues in the CDR3. The CDR3 here is CASSRGTSGGETQYF. In nucleotides, the CDR3 is TGCGCCAGCAGCCGTGGGACTAGCGGGGGCGAGACCCAGTACTTC.

The sample holds a few counts of this clone. V and J are TRBV6-5 and TRBJ2-1, with D uncertain. Trimming removed 6 bases at V and 2 bases at J, with 14 bases between. The length of the CDR3 is 15 residues. From germline, CDR1 is MNHEY and CDR2 SVGAGI. CDR3 loop: CASSEISVTYNEQFF. The CDR3 DNA follows: TGTGCCAGCAGCGAGATCAGCGTGACCTACAATGAGCAGTTCTTC.

The chain is built from TRBV19 and TRBJ1-2; unclear D gene. This CDR3 has 15 residues. Germline V lookup: CDR1 LNHDA, CDR2 SQIVND (reference sequence). V lost 5 bases and J 0 bases, leaving 13 bases between the germline ends. The CDR3 loop is CASSLAGKANYGYTF. Written as DNA, the CDR3 is TGTGCCAGTAGTCTTGCAGGCAAAGCTAACTATGGCTACACCTTC.

CDR3 in amino acids: CASSTSGGAPYNEQFF. In DNA form, the CDR3 reads TGTGCCAGCAGCACTAGCGGGGGGGCCCCCTACAATGAGCAGTTCTTC. The chain couples TRBV7-9 to TRBJ2-1; 13 bases align to TRBD2. Germline V lookup: CDR1 SEHNR, CDR2 FQNEAQ (reference sequence). The CDR3 loop spans 16 amino acids. V gave up 5 bases and J gave up 2 bases; unmatched junction bases: 3.

The J gene is TRBJ2-7, the V gene TRBV30; 14 nucleotides agree with TRBD2. V was clipped by 5 bases and J by 4 bases; unmatched bases: 7. This CDR3 comprises 15 residues. Germline V gene lookup returns CDR1 GTSNPN and CDR2 SVGIG (reference sequence). CDR3 in DNA: TGTGCCTGGGACCCGGGACTAGCGGGGGTATACGAGCAGTACTTC. Translation: CAWDPGLAGVYEQYF.

The chain is built from TRBV2 and TRBJ1-4; possible D gene TRBD1, 6 bases. In germline, CDR1 is SNHLY, CDR2 FYNNEI. The CDR3 loop spans 14 amino acids. Trimming took off 4 bases at V and 4 bases at J, with 10 bases between the two ends. In DNA form, the CDR3 reads TGTGCCAGCAGTGGGACAGCGTTTAATGAAAAACTGTTTTTT. Protein product: CASSGTAFNEKLFF.

The count of this clone is one. The chain is built from TRBV7-9 and TRBJ1-1; D possibly corresponds to TRBD1 (6 bases). The CDR3 consists of 15 residues. Looked up from germline, CDR1 is SEHNR and CDR2 is FQNEAQ (reference sequence). V was shortened by 4 bases and J by 1 base, with 13 bases between the two germline ends. The CDR3 nucleotides are TGTGCCAGCAGCTACCGGGGGGCCTCGAACACTGAAGCTTTCTTT. Its translation: CASSYRGASNTEAFF. Drawing the rest from reference TRBV7-9 and TRBJ1-1, the complete variable domain is DTGVSQNPRHKITKRGQNVTFRCDPISEHNRLYWYRQTLGQGPEFLTYFQNEAQLEKSRLLSDRFSAERPKGSFSTLEIQRTEQGDSAMYLCASSYRGASNTEAFFGQGTRLTVV.

On this clone: One end of the junction does not line up with germline, which may come from a read error. The chain uses TRBV11-1 and TRBJ2-2, with a weak D call TRBD1 (6 bases). Per germline, CDR1 SGHAT and CDR2 FQDESV (reference sequence). The CDR3 has 14 residues. CDR3 nucleotide sequence: TGTACCAGCAACCCGGGACAGAACACCGGGGAGCTGTTTTTT. This codes for CTSNPGQNTGELFF.